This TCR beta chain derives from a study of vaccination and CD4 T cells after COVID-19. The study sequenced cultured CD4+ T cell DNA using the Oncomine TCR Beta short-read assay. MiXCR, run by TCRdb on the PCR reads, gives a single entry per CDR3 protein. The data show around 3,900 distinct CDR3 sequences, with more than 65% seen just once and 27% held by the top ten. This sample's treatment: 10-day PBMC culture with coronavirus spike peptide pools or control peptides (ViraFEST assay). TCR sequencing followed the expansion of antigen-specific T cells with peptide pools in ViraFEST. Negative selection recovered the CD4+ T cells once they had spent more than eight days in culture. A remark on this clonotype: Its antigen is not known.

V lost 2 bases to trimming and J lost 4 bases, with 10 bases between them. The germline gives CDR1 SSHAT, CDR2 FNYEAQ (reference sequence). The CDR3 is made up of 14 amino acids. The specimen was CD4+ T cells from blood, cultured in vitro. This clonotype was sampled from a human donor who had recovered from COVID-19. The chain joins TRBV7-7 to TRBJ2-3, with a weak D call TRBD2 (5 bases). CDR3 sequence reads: CASSLRGTSDTQYF. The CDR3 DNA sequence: TGTGCCAGCAGCTTACGGGGAACTTCAGATACGCAGTATTTT. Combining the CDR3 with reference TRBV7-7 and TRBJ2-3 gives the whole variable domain GAGVSQSPRYKVTKRGQDVTLRCDPISSHATLYWYQQALGQGPEFLTYFNYEAQPDKSGLPSDRFSAERPEGSISTLTIQRTEQRDSAMYRCASSLRGTSDTQYFGPGTRLTVL.